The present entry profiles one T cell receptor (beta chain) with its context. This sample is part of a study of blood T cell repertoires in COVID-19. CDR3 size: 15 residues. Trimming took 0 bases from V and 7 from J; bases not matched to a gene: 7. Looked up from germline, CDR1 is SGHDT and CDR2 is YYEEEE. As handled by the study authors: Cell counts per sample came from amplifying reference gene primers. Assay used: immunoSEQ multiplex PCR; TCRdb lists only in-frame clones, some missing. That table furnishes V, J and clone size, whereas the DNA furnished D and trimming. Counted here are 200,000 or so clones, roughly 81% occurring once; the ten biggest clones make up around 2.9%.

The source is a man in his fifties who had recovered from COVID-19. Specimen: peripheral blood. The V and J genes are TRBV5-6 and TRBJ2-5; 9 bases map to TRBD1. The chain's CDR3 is CASSLGPDRGVTQYF. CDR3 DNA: TGTGCCAGCAGCTTGGGACCGGACAGGGGAGTGACCCAGTACTTC.